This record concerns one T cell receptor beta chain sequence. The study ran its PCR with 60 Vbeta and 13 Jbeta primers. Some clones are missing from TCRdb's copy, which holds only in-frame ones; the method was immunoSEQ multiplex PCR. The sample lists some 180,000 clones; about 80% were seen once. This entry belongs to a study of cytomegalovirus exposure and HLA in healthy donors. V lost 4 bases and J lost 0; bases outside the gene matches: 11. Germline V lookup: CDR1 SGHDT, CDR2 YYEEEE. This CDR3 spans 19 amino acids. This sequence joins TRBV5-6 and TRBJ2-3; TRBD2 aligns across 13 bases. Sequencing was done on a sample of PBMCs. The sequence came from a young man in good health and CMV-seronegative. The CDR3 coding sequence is TGTGCCAGCAGCACACTTTTTGGGACTAGCGGGGAAAGCACAGATACGCAGTATTTT. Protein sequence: CASSTLFGTSGESTDTQYF.